This T cell receptor (beta chain) was sequenced in a study of T cells in localized non-small cell lung cancer (dated by TCRdb to the early 2020s). With regard to the full study: Comparing tumors with uninvolved tumor-adjacent lungs, the study looked at the T cell repertoires of approximately 250 patients with early-stage NSCLC. The cohort was made up of approximately 250 treatment-naive NSCLC patients whose localized lung tumors had been resected. A mean age of approximately 66 years was recorded for the NSCLC patients, of whom under 150 were male and over 100 were female.

What the study reported, not specific to this receptor: Higher blood T cell density associated with longer overall survival, while higher adjacent-lung clonality associated with shorter survival. Uninvolved tumor-adjacent lung showed the highest T cell clonality, higher than tumor, which suggests more focused antigenic responses in the adjacent lung. A median of approximately 57 of the top 100 tumor clones were detected in paired uninvolved adjacent lung, and 25 to 35 of these tumor clones were also found among the top 100 clones of the paired uninvolved adjacent lung. Because multi-region tumor sequencing was not done, intratumor heterogeneity could not be ruled out. Because of the exploratory design, TCR variables were selected using unadjusted p-values without false-discovery rate correction.

V is cut by 1 base and J by 10 bases, and the space between the germline ends is 14 bases. Spanning cysteine to phenylalanine, the CDR3 consists of 15 amino acids. Just the 45-base CDR3 DNA is kept, in frame starting at base 1. CDR1 SGHNT and CDR2 YENEEA are derived from the germline V gene. About this clone itself: Its antigen remains undetermined. Nothing much larger sits one base from this clone, and base qualities are not available.

At diagnosis, tumor, uninvolved tumor-adjacent lung and peripheral blood were collected and then preserved as a mix of FFPE and fresh-frozen material. TCR beta CDR3 regions were sequenced from DNA using the immunoSEQ Assay. The paper's processing steps were these. T cell density was computed as TCR beta template counts normalized to usable DNA estimated by amplifying housekeeping genes. Using the preseqR package, richness was estimated by extrapolating to 120,000 templates for tissue samples and 400,000 templates for PBMC samples. Clonality was defined as one minus Pielou's evenness. To identify tissue-enriched TCRs, differential abundance testing was run on productive amino-acid clonotypes with a minimum total count of 5 and an alpha of 0.1. The Jaccard Index and the Morisita Overlap Index were used to quantify repertoire overlap between compartments. GLIPH grouped TCR beta CDR3s together with public tetramer-defined viral CDR3s, and a viral motif had to include at least three viral sequences and show V-gene enrichment. The source is immuneACCESS, and TCRdb retained only in-frame sequences with V and J called. Part of the clones is not carried over; for the studies checked, unresolved V genes explain less than half of this, and the remainder is unexplained. That table supplies the V and J calls and clone size; D and trimming were determined from the DNA. In all, the sample holds about 5,000 clones, and roughly 29% of those were seen once. The top ten constitute over 4.5% of the sample.

This chain joins TRBV11-3 to TRBJ1-6; a tentative D match to TRBD1 spans 5 bases. The material was lung tumor tissue, obtained before any cancer treatment. The receptor comes from a man aged 40 to 69 with stage III squamous cell lung carcinoma. CDR3 sequence: CASSLVGAGPSPLHF. The DNA sequence follows: TGTGCCAGCAGCTTAGTTGGGGCTGGACCATCACCCCTCCACTTT.